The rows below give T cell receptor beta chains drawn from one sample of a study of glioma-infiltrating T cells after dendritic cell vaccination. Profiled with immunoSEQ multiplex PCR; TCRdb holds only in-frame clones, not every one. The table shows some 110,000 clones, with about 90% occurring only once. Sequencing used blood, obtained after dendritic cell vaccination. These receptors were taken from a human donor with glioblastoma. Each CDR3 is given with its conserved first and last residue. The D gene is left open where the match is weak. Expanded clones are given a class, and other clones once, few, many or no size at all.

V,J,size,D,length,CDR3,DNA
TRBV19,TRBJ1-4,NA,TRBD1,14,CASSMDRDREKLFF,TGTGCCAGTAGTATGGACAGGGACCGGGAAAAACTGTTTTTT
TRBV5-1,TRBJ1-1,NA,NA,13,CASSLEGRTEAFF,TGCGCCAGCAGCTTGGAGGGGCGGACTGAAGCTTTCTTT
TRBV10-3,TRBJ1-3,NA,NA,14,CATNPTGGGNTIYF,TGTGCCACGAACCCGACAGGAGGCGGAAACACCATATATTTT
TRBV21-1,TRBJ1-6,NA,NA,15,CASSMREGYNSPLHF,TGTGCCAGCAGCATGCGGGAGGGTTATAATTCACCCCTCCACTTT
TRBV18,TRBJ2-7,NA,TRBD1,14,CASSPGQALGEQYF,TGTGCCAGCTCTCCTGGACAGGCCCTGGGGGAGCAGTACTTC
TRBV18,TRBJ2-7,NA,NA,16,CASSPFRGRGSYEQYF,TGTGCCAGCTCACCGTTTAGGGGAAGAGGCTCCTACGAGCAGTACTTC
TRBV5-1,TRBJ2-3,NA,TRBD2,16,CASTVGAGGPTDTQYF,TGCGCCAGCACTGTCGGAGCGGGGGGCCCCACAGATACGCAGTATTTT
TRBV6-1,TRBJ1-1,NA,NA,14,CASSEGTQSTEAFF,TGTGCCAGCAGTGAAGGTACTCAAAGCACTGAAGCTTTCTTT
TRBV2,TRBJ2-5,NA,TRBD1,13,CASSRTGEETQYF,TGTGCCAGCAGCAGGACAGGGGAAGAGACCCAGTACTTC
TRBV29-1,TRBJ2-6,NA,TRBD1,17,CSAYEGQSFSGANVLTF,TGCAGCGCCTACGAGGGACAGTCTTTCTCTGGGGCCAACGTCCTGACTTTC
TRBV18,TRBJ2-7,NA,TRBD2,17,CASSPGTSGRVVTEQYF,TGTGCCAGCTCGCCCGGGACTAGCGGGAGGGTGGTAACGGAGCAGTACTTC
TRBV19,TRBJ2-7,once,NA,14,CASSTGSQNYEQYF,TGTGCCAGTAGTACCGGGAGCCAGAACTACGAGCAGTACTTC
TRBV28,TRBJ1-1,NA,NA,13,CASSRNRYTEAFF,TGTGCCAGCAGTCGGAACAGGTACACTGAAGCTTTCTTT
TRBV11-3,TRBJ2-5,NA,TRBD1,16,CASSLMMGQGRETQYF,TGTGCCAGCAGCTTAATGATGGGACAGGGTAGGGAGACCCAGTACTTC
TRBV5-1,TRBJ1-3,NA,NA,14,CASSLWGAGNTIYF,TGCGCCAGCAGCTTGTGGGGAGCTGGAAACACCATATATTTT
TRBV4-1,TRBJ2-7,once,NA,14,CASSQGGKTYEQYF,TGCGCCAGCAGCCAAGGCGGCAAGACCTACGAGCAGTACTTC
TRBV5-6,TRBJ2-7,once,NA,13,CASSVGTSDEQYF,TGTGCCAGCAGCGTCGGGACATCTGACGAGCAGTACTTC
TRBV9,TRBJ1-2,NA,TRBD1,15,CASSVERTGGAGYTF,TGTGCCAGCAGCGTAGAGCGGACAGGGGGCGCAGGCTACACCTTC
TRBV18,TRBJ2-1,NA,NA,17,CASSPPGGAKAGNEQFF,TGTGCCAGCTCACCACCGGGGGGGGCTAAAGCAGGGAATGAGCAGTTCTTC
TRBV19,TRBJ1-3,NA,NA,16,CASSSPFGASGNTIYF,TGTGCCAGTAGTTCCCCCTTTGGGGCCTCTGGAAACACCATATATTTT
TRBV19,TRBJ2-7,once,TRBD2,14,CASRQAGGSYEQYF,TGTGCCAGCCGCCAGGCGGGAGGGTCCTACGAGCAGTACTTC
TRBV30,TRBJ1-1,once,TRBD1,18,CAWSGWGQGRTEYTEAFF,TGTGCCTGGAGTGGGTGGGGACAGGGAAGGACTGAGTACACTGAAGCTTTCTTT
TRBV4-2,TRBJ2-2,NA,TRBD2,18,CASSPGTSGGANTGELFF,TGTGCCAGCAGCCCAGGGACTAGCGGGGGGGCTAACACCGGGGAGCTGTTTTTT
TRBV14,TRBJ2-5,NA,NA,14,CASSQVSVSATQYF,TGTGCCAGCAGCCAAGTAAGCGTTTCGGCGACCCAGTACTTC
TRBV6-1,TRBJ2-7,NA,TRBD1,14,CASSATGTVQEQYF,TGTGCCAGCAGTGCAACCGGGACAGTACAAGAGCAGTACTTC
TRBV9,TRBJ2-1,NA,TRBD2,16,CASSTRGTSEGNEQFF,TGTGCCAGCAGCACGCGAGGGACTAGCGAGGGCAATGAGCAGTTCTTC
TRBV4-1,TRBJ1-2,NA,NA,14,CASSQERGKKGYTF,TGCGCCAGCAGCCAAGAACGAGGAAAAAAAGGCTACACCTTC
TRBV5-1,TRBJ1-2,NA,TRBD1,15,CASSSGGGAIYGYTF,TGCGCCAGCAGCTCTGGAGGGGGCGCGATCTATGGCTACACCTTC
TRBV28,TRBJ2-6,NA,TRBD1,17,CASLGGQPRSGANVLTF,TGTGCCAGCCTTGGGGGACAGCCCCGCTCTGGGGCCAACGTCCTGACTTTC
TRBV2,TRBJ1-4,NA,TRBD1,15,CASSRETGGSEKLFF,TGTGCCAGCAGTAGAGAGACAGGGGGCAGTGAAAAACTGTTTTTT